The 14 T cell receptor beta chains presented below share a single source sample, sequenced in a study of blood T cell repertoires in COVID-19. Profiling relied on immunoSEQ multiplex PCR, and the TCRdb table lists in-frame clones only, not all of them. The sample lists fewer than 200,000 clones, roughly 85% seen once, with under 25% in the top ten. The source material was peripheral blood. The receptors here all came from a man between 60 and 70 years old with active or convalescent COVID-19.

The sample holds a few counts of this clone. CDR3 region: CASTEIGTGIMNTEAFF. For the CDR3, the DNA is TGTGCCAGCACCGAGATAGGGACAGGGATCATGAACACTGAAGCTTTCTTT. The chain combines TRBV7-9 with TRBJ1-1; 9 positions agree with TRBD1. Trimming cost V 7 bases and J 0 bases; bases outside gene matches: 12. CDR3 size: 17 residues. Germline-derived CDR1 and CDR2 are SEHNR and FQNEAQ (reference sequence).

DNA of the CDR3: TGCGCCAGCAGCCCGAGGGGCGGGGGCGCAGGAAATGAGCAGTTCTTC. Protein sequence: CASSPRGGGAGNEQFF. V is TRBV4-1 and J is TRBJ2-1; a weak D match, TRBD2 (7 bases). Germline CDR1 is MGHRA and CDR2 is YSYEKL. V dropped 4 bases and J dropped 7 bases, with 20 bases sitting between them. This CDR3 is built from 16 residues.

The chain joins TRBV4-1 to TRBJ2-3, with D perhaps TRBD2 (7 bases). With 1 base removed from V and 2 bases from J, the gap between germline ends came to 13 bases. Germline CDR1 is MGHRA and CDR2 is YSYEKL. The CDR3 is 16 amino acids. CDR3 in DNA: TGCGCCAGCAGCCAAGGGCCCGGGGGGCCCACAGATACGCAGTATTTT. Translating gives CASSQGPGGPTDTQYF.

The chain couples TRBV5-4 to TRBJ1-6; no reliable D call. Trimming removed 1 base from V and 9 bases from J, with 5 bases in between. The germline V gene has CDR1 SGHNT and CDR2 YYREEE (reference sequence). The CDR3 sequence is 12 residues long. The CDR3 DNA is TGTGCCAGCAGCTTGCACGGTTCACCCCTCCACTTT. Translated, it gives CASSLHGSPLHF.

CDR3 protein: CASSDSNNEQFF. CDR3 in DNA: TGTGCCAGCAGTGACAGCAACAATGAGCAGTTCTTC. The chain couples TRBV6-4 to TRBJ2-1; D remains unclear. Trimming cost V 2 bases and J 5 bases, with 4 bases left between them. The CDR3 extends over 12 amino acids. The V gene's germline CDR1 is MRHNA and CDR2 SNTAGT.

The rearrangement joins TRBV27 to TRBJ2-3; 8 bases fit TRBD2. Trimming at V came to 5 bases and at J to 0 bases, leaving 7 bases not matched to a gene. Per germline, CDR1 MNHEY and CDR2 SMNVEV (reference sequence). This CDR3 has 16 amino acids. The CDR3 loop reads CASSLSLAASTDTQYF. Written as DNA, the CDR3 is TGTGCCAGCAGTCTCTCACTAGCGGCTAGCACAGATACGCAGTATTTT.

The chain has TRBV6-5 and TRBJ2-7, with TRBD2 as a possible D gene (5 bases). Between the trimmed V and J ends, which lost 6 bases and 7 bases, there was a span of 13 bases. The length of the CDR3 is 12 residues. Germline lookup yields CDR1 MNHEY and CDR2 SVGAGI. CDR3 DNA sequence: TGTGCCAGCAGACTGGACTCGAGGGAGCAGTACTTC. This codes for CASRLDSREQYF.

This chain uses TRBV18 with TRBJ1-2, with D tentatively TRBD1 (6 bases). Between the trimmed V and J ends, which lost 6 bases and 4 bases, there was a span of 12 bases. The CDR3 is made up of 13 amino acids. Germline values: CDR1 KGHSH, CDR2 LQKENI. CDR3 sequence: CASSTGSGYGYTF. For the CDR3, the DNA is TGTGCCAGCTCGACAGGCTCGGGCTATGGCTACACCTTC. The whole variable domain, filled in from reference TRBV18 and TRBJ1-2, reads NAGVMQNPRHLVRRRGQEARLRCSPMKGHSHVYWYRQLPEEGLKFMVYLQKENIIDESGMPKERFSAEFPKEGPSILRIQQVVRGDSAAYFCASSTGSGYGYTFGSGTRLTVV.

This chain's CDR3 is CASSKGTQRGRMYQPQHF. CDR3 nucleotide sequence: TGTGCCAGTAGTAAAGGGACCCAGAGGGGGCGGATGTACCAGCCCCAGCATTTT. The chain carries TRBV19 and TRBJ1-5, with 7 nucleotides matching TRBD1. This CDR3 has 18 amino acids. In germline, CDR1 is LNHDA, CDR2 SQIVND (reference sequence). V dropped 4 bases and J dropped 7; count of bases not matched to a gene: 19. Supplemented by reference TRBV19 and TRBJ1-5, the full variable domain reads DGGITQSPKYLFRKEGQNVTLSCEQNLNHDAMYWYRQDPGQGLRLIYYSQIVNDFQKGDIAEGYSVSREKKESFPLTVTSAQKNPTAFYLCASSKGTQRGRMYQPQHFGDGTRLSIL.

This clone has just one count. CDR3 sequence reads: CASSGGTGGGETQYF. The CDR3 DNA follows: TGTGCCAGCAGCGGCGGGACAGGGGGCGGAGAGACCCAGTACTTC. This chain joins TRBV5-8 and TRBJ2-5; the match to TRBD1 covers 12 bases. The CDR3 has 15 amino acids. V was pared by 4 bases and J by 4 bases, with 5 bases of the junction left unmatched. CDR1 and CDR2 (germline): SGHTS, YDEGEE.

The chain uses TRBV19 and TRBJ1-2; 10 nucleotides match TRBD1. This CDR3 is built from 15 residues. Trimming took 5 bases from V and 3 from J; bases not matched to a gene: 6. CDR1 LNHDA and CDR2 SQIVND come from the germline V gene (reference sequence). The CDR3 nucleotides read TGTGCCAGTAGTCTCCGGGACAGGGGAGACTATGGCTACACCTTC. This translates into CASSLRDRGDYGYTF.

The V call is TRBV12-5, the J call TRBJ2-2; TRBD1 matches 10 bases. Germline CDR1 reads LGHNT; CDR2 reads FRNRAP. The J segment lost 3 bases and the V segment lost 6 bases, leaving 7 bases of the junction unmatched. This CDR3 contains 16 residues. The CDR3 sequence is CASGKPGQGYTGELFF. The CDR3 DNA reads TGTGCTAGTGGCAAACCGGGACAGGGGTACACCGGGGAGCTGTTTTTT.

This clone was observed a single time. The J gene is TRBJ1-4, the V gene TRBV5-1; 9 bases are shared with TRBD1. J was trimmed by 7 bases and V by 4 bases; bases with no gene match: 11. This CDR3 has 16 residues. Germline CDR1 is SGHRS and CDR2 is YFSETQ. The CDR3 here is CASSAPDRGSPEKLFF. The CDR3 coding sequence is TGCGCCAGCAGCGCGCCGGACAGGGGCAGTCCTGAAAAACTGTTTTTT.

The chain recombines TRBV11-2 with TRBJ2-7; maybe TRBD2 (5 bases). Looked up from germline, CDR1 is SGHAT and CDR2 is FQNNGV. This CDR3 has 13 residues. V lost 5 bases and J 7 bases, leaving 15 bases between the germline ends. The CDR3 loop reads CASSQNGPGEQYF. DNA for the CDR3: TGTGCCAGCAGCCAAAATGGTCCGGGAGAGCAGTACTTC.